Below are 29 T cell receptor beta chains sequenced from a single sample in a study of blood T cell repertoires in COVID-19 (dated by TCRdb to 2019 to 2021). The library relied on the immunoSEQ multiplex PCR assay. TCRdb took over this immuneACCESS table, retaining in-frame rearrangements with V and J assigned. Such tables are incomplete; in checked studies, under half of the missing clones stem from an unresolved V gene, and the remainder is unexplained. The sample records about 300,000 clones, about nine tenths of which are singletons. Clones ranked in the top ten supply 10% of the sample. The sequenced sample consisted of PBMCs or T cells enriched from blood (not recorded which). These receptors came from a woman between 18 and 29 years old who had recovered from COVID-19.

A single count supports this clone. This chain links TRBV7-9 with TRBJ1-4; TRBD1 matches 10 bases. The V gene's germline CDR1 is SEHNR and CDR2 FQNEAQ (reference sequence). J gave up 5 bases and V 5 bases, and 2 bases lay outside the gene matches. This CDR3 comprises 14 residues. As DNA, the CDR3 is TGTGCCAGCAGCCCGGGACAGGGGAATGAAAAACTGTTTTTT. It specifies CASSPGQGNEKLFF.

V usage is TRBV18 and J usage is TRBJ2-5; 7 nucleotides match TRBD1. The CDR3 loop spans 15 amino acids. V lost 3 bases and J lost 5; bases outside the gene matches: 9. Germline V gene data show CDR1 as KGHSH and CDR2 as LQKENI. The CDR3 is CASSPKQGFQETQYF. As DNA, the CDR3 is TGTGCCAGCTCACCGAAACAGGGGTTCCAGGAGACCCAGTACTTC.

This sequence joins TRBV28 and TRBJ2-7, with 7 positions matching TRBD1. CDR3 length: 16 residues. Germline-derived CDR1 and CDR2 are MDHEN and SYDVKM. After removal of 5 bases from V and 6 bases from J, the junction contained 16 bases not matched to a gene. CDR3 loop: CASSLSTGAKAAEQYF. The CDR3 nucleotides read TGTGCCAGCAGTCTCAGTACAGGGGCCAAAGCCGCCGAGCAGTACTTC.

This clone was seen just once. This rearrangement joins TRBV11-3 to TRBJ2-7; TRBD2 matches at 7 bases. V trimming: 9 bases; J trimming: 2 bases; junction bases outside the gene matches: 19. The CDR3 is 17 amino acids. Germline V CDR1 and CDR2: SGHNT, YENEEA. The CDR3 region is CASTTSGGSRMPYEQYF. CDR3 sequence (DNA): TGTGCCAGTACTACTTCGGGCGGGAGTAGAATGCCCTACGAGCAGTACTTC.

This chain joins TRBV5-1 and TRBJ1-1; TRBD1 matches 8 bases. After removal of 0 bases from V and 0 bases from J, the junction contained 10 bases not matched to a gene. The CDR3 totals 18 residues. Germline V CDR1 and CDR2: SGHRS, YFSETQ. This chain's CDR3 is CASSLGTGRGTLNTEAFF. In nucleotides, the CDR3 is TGCGCCAGCAGCTTGGGGACAGGGCGAGGGACTCTGAACACTGAAGCTTTCTTT.

The chain uses TRBV7-2 and TRBJ2-4, with D possibly matching TRBD1 (5 bases). This CDR3 has 18 residues. In germline, CDR1 is SGHTA, CDR2 FQGNSA. The V end was cut by 0 bases, the J end by 0 bases, with 15 bases between. The CDR3 region is CASSLAGADVSAKNIQYF. CDR3 bases: TGTGCCAGCAGCTTAGCAGGGGCCGATGTCTCAGCCAAAAACATTCAGTACTTC.

The chain couples TRBV18 to TRBJ1-1, with TRBD1 matching 9 bases. The length of the CDR3 is 13 residues. V was clipped by 6 bases and J by 7 bases; unmatched bases: 6. The germline V gene encodes CDR1 KGHSH and CDR2 LQKENI. This chain's CDR3 is CASSPGQGSEAFF. DNA for the CDR3: TGTGCCAGCTCCCCGGGACAGGGTAGTGAAGCTTTCTTT.

This clone has just one count. The chain carries TRBV9 and TRBJ2-3, with 7 nucleotides matching TRBD2. This CDR3 is 13 amino acids long. The trim removed 6 bases at V and 1 base at J, leaving 2 bases unmatched. In germline, CDR1 is SGDLS, CDR2 YYNGEE. CDR3 in amino acids: CASNRGGTDTQYF. DNA for the CDR3: TGTGCCAGCAATCGGGGGGGCACAGATACGCAGTATTTT.

This sequence joins TRBV5-4 and TRBJ1-2; D possibly corresponds to TRBD1 (6 bases). Germline V gene data show CDR1 as SGHNT and CDR2 as YYREEE (reference sequence). The CDR3 covers 16 residues. Trimming pared 1 base from V and 3 bases from J, leaving 16 bases between. The CDR3 reads CASSLLSLGGDYGYTF. Here the CDR3 DNA reads TGTGCCAGCAGCTTGTTGAGTCTAGGGGGGGACTATGGCTACACCTTC.

The J gene is TRBJ1-2, the V gene TRBV5-1; 11 bases line up with TRBD1. CDR1 and CDR2 (germline): SGHRS, YFSETQ. This CDR3 has 14 residues. V trimming: 3 bases; J trimming: 4 bases; junction bases outside the gene matches: 2. CDR3 nucleotide sequence: TGCGCCAGCAGCTCGGGACAGGGGGGCTATGGCTACACCTTC. Amino acids: CASSSGQGGYGYTF. The full variable domain, in which reference TRBV5-1 and TRBJ1-2 provide the parts outside the CDR3, is KAGVTQTPRYLIKTRGQQVTLSCSPISGHRSVSWYQQTPGQGLQFLFEYFSETQRNKGNFPGRFSGRQFSNSRSEMNVSTLELGDSALYLCASSSGQGGYGYTFGSGTRLTVV.

CDR3 bases: TGTGCCAGCAGGGACCCCGGGGGGGGCACTGAAGCTTTCTTT. As protein: CASRDPGGGTEAFF. The J gene is TRBJ1-1, the V gene TRBV28; TRBD1 is a possible D gene (5 bases). Per germline, CDR1 MDHEN and CDR2 SYDVKM. V shed 6 bases and J shed 4 bases, with 15 bases lying between them. CDR3 length equals 14 residues.

The genes are TRBV30 and TRBJ1-4; D is uncertain. From germline, CDR1 is GTSNPN and CDR2 SVGIG (reference sequence). The CDR3 loop spans 14 amino acids. Between the trimmed V and J ends, which lost 3 bases and 0 bases, there was a span of 8 bases. The CDR3 loop reads CAWRSAATNEKLFF. The CDR3 bases are TGTGCCTGGAGGTCAGCGGCAACTAATGAAAAACTGTTTTTT.

Concerning this clone itself: The junction departs from the called germline gene at one end, perhaps through a read error. The V and J genes are TRBV18 and TRBJ1-2; the D is unclear. The germline CDR1 and CDR2 sequences are KGHSH and LQKENI. The CDR3 consists of 13 residues. This chain's CDR3 is CASLPHLDYGYTF. The CDR3 coding sequence is TGTGCCAGCTTACCACACTTAGACTATGGCTACACCTTC.

In DNA, the CDR3 is TGTGCCAGCAGTGAACGTCGGGATGGGGAGGGAGGCTACACCTTC. This sequence encodes CASSERRDGEGGYTF. The chain couples TRBV6-1 to TRBJ1-2; D not resolved. Germline V gene lookup returns CDR1 MNHNS and CDR2 SASEGT. The CDR3 covers 15 residues. V was cut by 2 bases and J by 8 bases, with 18 bases left in between.

This chain links TRBV6-5 with TRBJ1-2; TRBD1 is a possible D gene (5 bases). The CDR3 covers 15 residues. CDR1 and CDR2 (germline): MNHEY, SVGAGI. Deletions cut 0 bases from V and 6 bases from J, with 14 bases between. The CDR3 loop reads CASSYSTGGGDGYTF. For the CDR3, the DNA is TGTGCCAGCAGTTACTCAACCGGGGGGGGTGATGGCTACACCTTC.

V gene TRBV29-1 combines with J gene TRBJ1-1; TRBD1 matches 7 bases. V dropped 5 bases and J dropped 4; count of bases not matched to a gene: 1. The CDR3 sequence is 11 residues long. CDR1 is SQVTM and CDR2 is ANQGSEA in the germline V gene. For the CDR3, the DNA is TGCAGCGTTTCAGGGGGCACTGAAGCTTTCTTT. Its translation is CSVSGGTEAFF.

The genes are TRBV7-3 and TRBJ2-2; D unclear. This CDR3 is built from 15 residues. The V end lost 5 bases, the J end lost 4 bases, and 14 bases lay between the germline ends. The germline gives CDR1 SGHTA, CDR2 FQGTGA. The CDR3 DNA reads TGTGCCAGCAGCCCCTTGGGCCACGGCACCGGGGAGCTGTTTTTT. It specifies CASSPLGHGTGELFF.

This clone was seen a few times. The chain has TRBV5-4 and TRBJ2-5; 9 nucleotides agree with TRBD1. Trimming removed 3 bases from V and 5 bases from J; junction bases left unmatched: 8. The CDR3 has 15 amino acids. In germline, CDR1 is SGHNT, CDR2 YYREEE (reference sequence). CDR3 sequence: CASSSSDRGRETQYF. The CDR3 DNA is TGTGCCAGCAGCTCATCGGACAGGGGTCGGGAGACCCAGTACTTC.

The chain recombines TRBV7-9 with TRBJ1-4; 7 bases match TRBD1. This CDR3 has 12 residues. The germline gives CDR1 SEHNR, CDR2 FQNEAQ (reference sequence). Germline trimming cut 5 bases from V and 10 bases from J; bases unmatched to any gene: 4. CDR3 nucleotides: TGTGCCAGCAGCCTTTCAGGGGGAAAACTGTTTTTT. Its protein is CASSLSGGKLFF.

This clone was counted once. The V gene is TRBV5-4, the J gene TRBJ1-1, with TRBD1 matching over 7 bases. The J segment lost 6 bases and the V segment lost 3 bases, leaving 11 bases of the junction unmatched. There are 15 residues in the CDR3. Per germline, CDR1 SGHNT and CDR2 YYREEE (reference sequence). DNA for the CDR3: TGTGCCAGCAGCTGGTGGACAGGCCAAGACTCTGAAGCTTTCTTT. Its translation is CASSWWTGQDSEAFF. Using reference TRBV5-4 and TRBJ1-1 for the parts outside the CDR3, the full variable domain is ETGVTQSPTHLIKTRGQQVTLRCSSQSGHNTVSWYQQALGQGPQFIFQYYREEENGRGNFPPRFSGLQFPNYSSELNVNALELDDSALYLCASSWWTGQDSEAFFGQGTRLTVV.

This chain joins TRBV20-1 and TRBJ1-2; tentative D call: TRBD1 (5 bases). CDR3 size: 13 residues. V was trimmed by 3 bases and J by 3 bases, leaving 11 bases between them. Germline CDR1 reads DFQATT; CDR2 reads SNEGSKA (reference sequence). CDR3 amino acids: CSASYGDYYGYTF. The CDR3 nucleotides are TGCAGTGCTAGTTACGGGGACTACTATGGCTACACCTTC.

The genes are TRBV9 and TRBJ1-3; tentatively, D is TRBD1 (6 bases). The CDR3 extends over 16 amino acids. Per the germline V gene, CDR1 is SGDLS and CDR2 is YYNGEE. Trimming shortened V by 0 bases and J by 3 bases, and 13 bases separated the two germline ends. In DNA form, the CDR3 reads TGTGCCAGCAGCGTAGGCCTAGGGGGATATGGAAACACCATATATTTT. This translates into CASSVGLGGYGNTIYF.

This rearrangement joins TRBV10-3 to TRBJ1-1; the match to TRBD1 covers 9 bases. CDR3 length: 18 residues. Germline assignment: CDR1 ENHRY and CDR2 SYGVKD. Losses at the gene ends were 4 bases for V and 3 bases for J; bases not matched to a gene: 15. Here the CDR3 reads CAISGSGTGSVRDTEAFF. The DNA of the CDR3 is TGTGCCATCAGTGGTTCCGGGACAGGGTCAGTCAGGGACACTGAAGCTTTCTTT.

V is TRBV9 and J is TRBJ1-6, with 8 bases matching TRBD1. V lost 2 bases, J lost 8 bases, and 6 bases stayed unmatched. The length of the CDR3 is 15 residues. Germline values: CDR1 SGDLS, CDR2 YYNGEE. The CDR3 loop is CASSVTSDRDSPLHF. Written as DNA, the CDR3 is TGTGCCAGCAGCGTTACTTCGGACAGGGATTCACCCCTCCACTTT. The entire variable domain, with the rest obtained from reference TRBV9 and TRBJ1-6, is as follows: DSGVTQTPKHLITATGQRVTLRCSPRSGDLSVYWYQQSLDQGLQFLIQYYNGEERAKGNILERFSAQQFPDLHSELNLSSLELGDSALYFCASSVTSDRDSPLHFGNGTRLTVT.

The chain uses TRBV14 and TRBJ1-2, with 7 bases identical to TRBD1. Germline loops: CDR1 SGHDN, CDR2 FVKESK. This CDR3 has 14 amino acids. Unmatched junction bases numbered 4, after V lost 1 base and J lost 5 bases. CDR3 DNA sequence: TGTGCCAGCAGCCAAGGGACCAGGGGGTATGGCTACACCTTC. Translation gives CASSQGTRGYGYTF.

This clone was detected once. The chain is built from TRBV7-2 and TRBJ2-1; TRBD2 is a possible D gene (6 bases). Deletions cut 4 bases from V and 3 bases from J, with 7 bases between. CDR1 is SGHTA, CDR2 FQGNSA, per germline. This CDR3 has 13 residues. The CDR3 nucleotides are TGTGCCAGCAGCTCTAGCGACTACAATGAGCAGTTCTTC. Translation gives CASSSSDYNEQFF. Looking up the rest from reference TRBV7-2 and TRBJ2-1 gives the full variable domain: GAGVSQSPSNKVTEKGKDVELRCDPISGHTALYWYRQSLGQGLEFLIYFQGNSAPDKSGLPSDRFSAERTGGSVSTLTIQRTQQEDSAVYLCASSSSDYNEQFFGPGTRLTVL.

The rearrangement joins TRBV2 to TRBJ1-5, with D unresolved. Germline CDR1 is SNHLY and CDR2 is FYNNEI. This CDR3 region has 14 residues. Trimming took off 0 bases at V and 1 base at J, with 4 bases between the two ends. The CDR3 spells CASSEALSNQPQHF. In DNA, the CDR3 is TGTGCCAGCAGTGAAGCTCTCAGCAATCAGCCCCAGCATTTT.

The rearrangement joins TRBV15 to TRBJ2-7; D is unclear. Looked up from germline, CDR1 is LNHNV and CDR2 is YYDKDF (reference sequence). The V and J ends lost 0 bases and 5 bases respectively, with 5 bases between them. The CDR3 totals 12 residues. The CDR3 DNA reads TGTGCCACCAGCAGAGATCGTCACGAGCAGTACTTC. This encodes CATSRDRHEQYF.

This sequence joins TRBV27 and TRBJ1-1; D gene unclear. The CDR3 contains 14 residues. Trimming cost V 3 bases and J 4 bases, with 12 bases left between them. The germline gives CDR1 MNHEY, CDR2 SMNVEV (reference sequence). CDR3: CASSFTSVRTEAFF. CDR3 nucleotides: TGTGCCAGCAGTTTCACAAGCGTACGCACTGAAGCTTTCTTT.